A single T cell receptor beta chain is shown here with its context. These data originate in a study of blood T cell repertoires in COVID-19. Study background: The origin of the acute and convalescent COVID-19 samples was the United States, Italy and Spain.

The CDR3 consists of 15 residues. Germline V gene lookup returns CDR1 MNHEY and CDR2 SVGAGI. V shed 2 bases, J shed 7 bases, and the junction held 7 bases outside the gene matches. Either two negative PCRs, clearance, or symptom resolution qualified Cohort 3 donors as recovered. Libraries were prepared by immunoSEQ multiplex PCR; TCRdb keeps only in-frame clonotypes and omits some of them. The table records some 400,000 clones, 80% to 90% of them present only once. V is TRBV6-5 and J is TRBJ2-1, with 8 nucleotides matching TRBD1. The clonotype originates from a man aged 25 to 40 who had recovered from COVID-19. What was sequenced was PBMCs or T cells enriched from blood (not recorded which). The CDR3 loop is CASSYGQGSFNEQFF. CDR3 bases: TGTGCCAGCAGTTACGGACAGGGATCTTTTAATGAGCAGTTCTTC.